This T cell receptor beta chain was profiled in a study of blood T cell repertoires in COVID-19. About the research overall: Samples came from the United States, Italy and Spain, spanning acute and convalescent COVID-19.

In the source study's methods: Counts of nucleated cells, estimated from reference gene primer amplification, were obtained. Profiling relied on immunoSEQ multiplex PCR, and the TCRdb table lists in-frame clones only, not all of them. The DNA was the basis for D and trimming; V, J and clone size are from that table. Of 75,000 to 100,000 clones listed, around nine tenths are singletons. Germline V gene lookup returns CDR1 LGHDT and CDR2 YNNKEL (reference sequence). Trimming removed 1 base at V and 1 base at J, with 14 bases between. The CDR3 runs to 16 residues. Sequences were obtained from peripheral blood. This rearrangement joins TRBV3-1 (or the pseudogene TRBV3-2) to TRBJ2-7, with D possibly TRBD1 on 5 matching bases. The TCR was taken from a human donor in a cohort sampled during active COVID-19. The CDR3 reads CASSQGIWGRSYEQYF. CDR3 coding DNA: TGTGCCAGCAGCCAAGGTATATGGGGCAGATCCTACGAGCAGTACTTC.